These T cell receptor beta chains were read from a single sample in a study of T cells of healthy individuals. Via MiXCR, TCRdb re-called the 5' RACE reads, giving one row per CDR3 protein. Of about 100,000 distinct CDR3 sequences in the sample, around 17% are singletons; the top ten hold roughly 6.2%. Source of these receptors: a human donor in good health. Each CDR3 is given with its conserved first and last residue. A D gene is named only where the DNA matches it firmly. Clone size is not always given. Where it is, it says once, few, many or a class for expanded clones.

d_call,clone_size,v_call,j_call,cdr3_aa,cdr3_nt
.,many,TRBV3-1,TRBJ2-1,CASSLHGEQFF,TGTGCCAGCAGCCTTCACGGGGAGCAGTTCTTC
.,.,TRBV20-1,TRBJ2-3,CSATPGSSSSDTQYF,TGCAGTGCTACACCGGGATCTTCTAGCTCAGATACGCAGTATTTT
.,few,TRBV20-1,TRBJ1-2,CSARDTRQFGYTF,TGCAGTGCTAGAGATACTAGGCAGTTTGGCTACACCTTC
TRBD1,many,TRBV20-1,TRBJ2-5,CSGTDKETQYF,TGCAGCGGGACAGACAAAGAGACCCAGTACTTC
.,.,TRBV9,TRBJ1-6,CASSDENSPLHF,TGTGCCAGCAGCGATGAAAATTCACCCCTCCACTTT
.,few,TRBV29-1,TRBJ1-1,CSVVRTEAFF,TGCAGCGTTGTGCGCACTGAAGCTTTCTTT
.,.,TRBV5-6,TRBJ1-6,CASSPRGRANSPLHF,TGTGCCAGCAGCCCGCGGGGTCGTGCGAATTCACCCCTCCACTTT
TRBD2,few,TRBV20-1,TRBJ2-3,CSASGLAGRPGTDTQYF,TGCAGTGCTAGTGGACTAGCGGGTAGGCCGGGCACAGATACGCAGTATTTT
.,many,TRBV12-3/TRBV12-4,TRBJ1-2,CASSQPTRYGYTF,TGTGCCAGCAGCCAACCGACTCGTTATGGCTACACCTTC
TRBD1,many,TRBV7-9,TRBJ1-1,CASSQGQQAFF,TGTGCCAGCAGCCAGGGACAGCAAGCTTTCTTT
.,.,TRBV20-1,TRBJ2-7,CSALQTNSRYF,TGCAGTGCTCTTCAAACAAATTCTCGGTACTTC
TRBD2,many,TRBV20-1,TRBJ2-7,CSATGTSGSYEQYF,TGCAGTGCAACAGGGACTAGCGGGAGCTACGAGCAGTACTTC
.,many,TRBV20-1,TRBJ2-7,CSARDLTSYEQYF,TGCAGTGCTAGAGATTTGACGAGCTACGAGCAGTACTTC
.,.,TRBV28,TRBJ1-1,CASNPGTSMNTEAFF,TGTGCCAGCAACCCTGGGACATCCATGAACACTGAAGCTTTCTTT
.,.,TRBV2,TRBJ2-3,CASSGPRSLKDTQYF,TGTGCCAGCAGTGGACCTAGATCCCTCAAAGATACGCAGTATTTT
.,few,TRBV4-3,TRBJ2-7,CASSQDKGRRYEQYF,TGCGCCAGCAGCCAAGATAAGGGTAGGCGCTACGAGCAGTACTTC
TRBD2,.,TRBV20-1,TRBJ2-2,CSARDLRSGDTGELFF,TGCAGTGCTAGAGATTTGAGAAGCGGGGACACCGGGGAGCTGTTTTTT
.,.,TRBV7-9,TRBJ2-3,CASSFLPKLTPITDTQYF,TGTGCCAGCAGCTTCCTCCCGAAGCTAACCCCTATCACAGATACGCAGTATTTT
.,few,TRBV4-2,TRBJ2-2,CASSQEGRPGELFF,TGTGCCAGCAGCCAGGAGGGGCGACCCGGGGAGCTGTTTTTT
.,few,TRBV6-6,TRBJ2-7,CASKSGVYEQYF,TGTGCCAGCAAGTCAGGGGTCTACGAGCAGTACTTC
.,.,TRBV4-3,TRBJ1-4,CASSQGGRNNEKLFF,TGCGCCAGCAGCCAAGGGGGGCGAAATAATGAAAAACTGTTTTTT
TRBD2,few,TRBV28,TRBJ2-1,CASSYSGVYNEQFF,TGTGCCAGCAGTTATAGCGGGGTTTACAATGAGCAGTTCTTC
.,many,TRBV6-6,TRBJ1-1,CASSYHRAQNTEAFF,TGTGCCAGCAGTTATCATCGGGCCCAGAACACTGAAGCTTTCTTT
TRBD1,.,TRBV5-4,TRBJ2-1,CASSSGQGGFYNEQFF,TGTGCCAGCAGCTCGGGACAGGGTGGGTTCTACAATGAGCAGTTCTTC
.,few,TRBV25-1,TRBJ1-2,CASSNLRKGYTF,TGTGCCAGCAGTAACCTAAGGAAAGGCTACACCTTC
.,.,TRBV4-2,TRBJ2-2,CASSPRTGVGNTGELFF,TGTGCCAGCAGCCCCCGTACGGGGGTGGGGAACACCGGGGAGCTGTTTTTT
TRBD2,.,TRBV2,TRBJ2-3,CASHPRASGVSDTQYF,TGTGCCAGCCATCCGAGGGCTAGCGGGGTCTCAGATACGCAGTATTTT
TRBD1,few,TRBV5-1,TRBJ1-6,CASSLEQGAPSPLHF,TGCGCCAGCAGCTTGGAACAGGGGGCGCCATCACCCCTCCACTTT
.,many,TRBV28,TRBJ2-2,CASRIEYLGTGELFF,TGTGCCAGCAGGATTGAGTACCTGGGCACCGGGGAGCTGTTTTTT
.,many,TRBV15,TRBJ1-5,CATSREGISSNQPQHF,TGTGCCACCAGCAGAGAAGGGATCTCGAGCAATCAGCCCCAGCATTTT
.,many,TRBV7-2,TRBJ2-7,CASSSSDGLGLGQYF,.
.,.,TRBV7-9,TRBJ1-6,CASSTAGTLLHF,TGTGCCAGCAGCACCGCTGGAACACTCCTCCACTTT
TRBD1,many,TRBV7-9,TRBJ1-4,CASSAQGEGEGEKLFF,TGTGCCAGCAGCGCCCAGGGGGAAGGGGAAGGCGAAAAACTGTTTTTT
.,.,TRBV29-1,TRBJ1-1,CSVQNGQKNTEAFF,TGCAGCGTTCAAAACGGACAGAAGAACACTGAAGCTTTCTTT
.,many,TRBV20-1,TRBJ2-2,CSARNIVRDPGELFF,TGCAGTGCTAGAAATATAGTGCGGGATCCCGGGGAGCTGTTTTTT
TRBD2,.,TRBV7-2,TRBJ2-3,CASSLKLGLAADTQYF,TGTGCCAGCAGCTTAAAATTGGGACTAGCAGCAGATACGCAGTATTTT
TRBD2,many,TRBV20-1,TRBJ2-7,CSANGGAVYEQYF,TGCAGTGCTAACGGGGGGGCGGTCTACGAGCAGTACTTC
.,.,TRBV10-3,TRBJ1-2,CAIRVGNGYTF,TGTGCCATCAGGGTGGGAAATGGCTACACCTTC
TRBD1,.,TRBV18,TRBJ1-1,CASPTIGSGGTEAFF,TGTGCCAGCCCAACTATCGGGTCAGGGGGCACTGAAGCTTTCTTT
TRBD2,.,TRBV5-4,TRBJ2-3,CASSETSGRPDTQYF,TGTGCCAGCAGCGAGACTAGCGGGAGGCCAGATACGCAGTATTTT
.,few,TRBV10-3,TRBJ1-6,CAIAAGRSNSPLHF,TGTGCCATCGCCGCGGGACGGTCTAATTCACCCCTCCACTTT
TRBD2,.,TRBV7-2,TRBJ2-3,CASSRAGGASTDTQYF,TGTGCCAGCAGCAGAGCGGGGGGGGCTAGCACAGATACGCAGTATTTT
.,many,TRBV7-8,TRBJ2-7,CASSLVAAGPNEQYF,TGTGCCAGCAGCTTAGTGGCGGCAGGGCCTAATGAGCAGTACTTC
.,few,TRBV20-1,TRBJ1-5,CSAKPGVGQPQHF,TGCAGTGCTAAGCCCGGGGTCGGTCAGCCCCAGCATTTT
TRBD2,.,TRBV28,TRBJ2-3,CASSFPRGGYGTDTQYF,TGTGCCAGCAGTTTCCCCCGGGGAGGGTACGGCACAGATACGCAGTATTTT